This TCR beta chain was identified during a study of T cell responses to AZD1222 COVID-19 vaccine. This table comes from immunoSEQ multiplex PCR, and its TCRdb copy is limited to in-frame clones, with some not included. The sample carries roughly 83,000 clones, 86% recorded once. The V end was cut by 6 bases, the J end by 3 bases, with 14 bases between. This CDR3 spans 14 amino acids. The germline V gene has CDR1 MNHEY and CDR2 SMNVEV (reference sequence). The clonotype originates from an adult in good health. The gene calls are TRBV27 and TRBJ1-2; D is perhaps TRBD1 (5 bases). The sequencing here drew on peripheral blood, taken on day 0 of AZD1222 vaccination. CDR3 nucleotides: TGTGCCAGCAGGGGGTATGGGGACTACTATGGCTACACCTTC. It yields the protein CASRGYGDYYGYTF.